Listed below are T cell receptor beta chains from one sample, sequenced in a study of blood T cell repertoires in COVID-19. Produced via immunoSEQ multiplex PCR; TCRdb's table is partial and in-frame only. The data contain about 350,000 clones, 70% to 90% of them singletons. The sample comprised PBMCs or T cells enriched from blood (not recorded which). These receptors originate from a woman aged 25 to 45 who had recovered from COVID-19. Each CDR3 is given with its conserved first and last residue. Fields, in order: D gene, clone size, J gene, V gene, CDR3 DNA, CDR3 protein. A D gene is named only where the DNA matches it firmly. The size entry is marked missing in some rows and otherwise reads once, few, many or a size class.

D gene: TRBD1
clone size: .
J gene: TRBJ1-2
V gene: TRBV7-3
CDR3 DNA: TGTGCCAGCAGCCCGGGACAGAACTATGGCTACACCTTC
CDR3 protein: CASSPGQNYGYTF

D gene: .
clone size: .
J gene: TRBJ2-6
V gene: TRBV7-9
CDR3 DNA: TGTGCCAGCAGCTTAGGGGCAACGGCCTCTGGGGCCAACGTCCTGACTTTC
CDR3 protein: CASSLGATASGANVLTF

D gene: .
clone size: .
J gene: TRBJ1-2
V gene: TRBV6-5
CDR3 DNA: TGTGCCAGCAGAACCCAAGACAGCTATGGCTACACCTTC
CDR3 protein: CASRTQDSYGYTF

D gene: .
clone size: .
J gene: TRBJ1-1
V gene: TRBV9
CDR3 DNA: TGTGCCAGCAGGGCGGGCGCAAACACTGAAGCTTTCTTT
CDR3 protein: CASRAGANTEAFF

D gene: TRBD1
clone size: .
J gene: TRBJ1-2
V gene: TRBV6-1
CDR3 DNA: TGTGCCAGCAGAAGGACAGGGGGGAACTATGGCTACACCTTC
CDR3 protein: CASRRTGGNYGYTF

D gene: .
clone size: .
J gene: TRBJ1-6
V gene: TRBV9
CDR3 DNA: TGTGCCAGCAGCGAACTAGGGCGGCCCCTCCACTTT
CDR3 protein: CASSELGRPLHF

D gene: .
clone size: .
J gene: TRBJ2-5
V gene: TRBV27
CDR3 DNA: TGTGCCAGCACCGGAACGGGGTGGAACGGCGAAGAGACCCAGTACTTC
CDR3 protein: CASTGTGWNGEETQYF

D gene: .
clone size: .
J gene: TRBJ1-1
V gene: TRBV7-9
CDR3 DNA: TGTGCCAGCAGCGAATACATCGGACAGAGTCCTATGAACACTGAAGCTTTCTTT
CDR3 protein: CASSEYIGQSPMNTEAFF

D gene: .
clone size: .
J gene: TRBJ1-5
V gene: TRBV6-5
CDR3 DNA: TGTGCCAGCATTTCTGTAGGCAATCAGCCCCAGCATTTT
CDR3 protein: CASISVGNQPQHF

D gene: .
clone size: once
J gene: TRBJ2-2
V gene: TRBV2
CDR3 DNA: TGTGCCAGCCGGCGGGGTGACGCCGGGGAGCTGTTTTTT
CDR3 protein: CASRRGDAGELFF

D gene: .
clone size: once
J gene: TRBJ2-1
V gene: TRBV7-9
CDR3 DNA: TGTGCCAGCAGCTTAGAGGTCGGGACTCAACACTACAATGAGCAGTTCTTC
CDR3 protein: CASSLEVGTQHYNEQFF

D gene: .
clone size: .
J gene: TRBJ2-3
V gene: TRBV5-1
CDR3 DNA: TGCGCCAGCAGCTTGGCCAGGCCTGCCACAGATACGCAGTATTTT
CDR3 protein: CASSLARPATDTQYF

D gene: TRBD1
clone size: .
J gene: TRBJ1-2
V gene: TRBV3-1/TRBV3-2
CDR3 DNA: TGTGCCAGCAGCCAAGATTACGAGGGACAGGAGTGCTTC
CDR3 protein: CASSQDYEGQECF

D gene: TRBD1
clone size: .
J gene: TRBJ1-1
V gene: TRBV5-1
CDR3 DNA: TGCGCCAGCAGCTTGTCTCTACAGGGGGGGACGAACACTGAAGCTTTCTTT
CDR3 protein: CASSLSLQGGTNTEAFF

D gene: .
clone size: .
J gene: TRBJ1-3
V gene: TRBV5-1
CDR3 DNA: TGCGCCAGCAGCTTGGATTTGGCCAGGGGAAACACCATATATTTT
CDR3 protein: CASSLDLARGNTIYF

D gene: TRBD1
clone size: .
J gene: TRBJ2-1
V gene: TRBV5-4
CDR3 DNA: TGTGCCAGCACCGTTGGGACAGTAACCTACAATGAGCAGTTCTTC
CDR3 protein: CASTVGTVTYNEQFF

D gene: TRBD1
clone size: once
J gene: TRBJ1-2
V gene: TRBV28
CDR3 DNA: TGTGCCAGCAGTTTCGGGACAGGGGGAGGAGGCTACACCTTC
CDR3 protein: CASSFGTGGGGYTF